The 23 T cell receptor beta chains below all came from one sample that was sequenced in a study of HIV-infected patients and healthy controls. 500 ng RNA was reverse transcribed with alpha and beta constant-region primers. Separate chain-specific third strand synthesis with multiplexing indices produced the alpha and beta libraries. TCRdb used MiXCR to reprocess the 5' RACE reads, holding one entry per CDR3 protein. The sample holds tens of thousands of distinct CDR3 sequences; about 8.7% are singletons and the top ten take 4%. No cell fractionation was done, so the repertoire covers all unsorted peripheral blood T cells. The sequencing sample was made of blood. These receptors were taken from an adult in good health.

Ten or more counts support this clonotype. The rearrangement uses TRBV27 and TRBJ1-4; the D gene is possibly TRBD1 (5 bases). V dropped 3 bases and J dropped 0 bases, with 5 bases sitting between them. Germline CDR1 and CDR2: MNHEY and SMNVEV (reference sequence). The CDR3 runs to 14 residues. For the CDR3, the DNA is TGTGCCAGCAGTTTGACAGCAACTAATGAAAAACTGTTTTTT. It yields the protein CASSLTATNEKLFF.

This clonotype was found many times. V gene TRBV12-3 or TRBV12-4 combines with J gene TRBJ1-2, with unresolved D. V was shortened by 7 bases and J by 7 bases, with 16 bases between the two germline ends. The length of the CDR3 is 13 residues. The DNA of the CDR3 is TGTGCCAGCACCCTCTCGGGCGCAAGTGGCTACACCTTC. Residues: CASTLSGASGYTF.

This clonotype was observed many times. This chain connects TRBV6-2 or TRBV6-3 to TRBJ2-3; tentatively, D is TRBD2 (5 bases). Per germline, CDR1 MNHEY and CDR2 SVGEGT. With 2 bases removed from V and 6 bases from J, the gap between germline ends came to 9 bases. The CDR3 contains 13 residues. The CDR3 DNA sequence: TGTGCCAGCAGTTACCCCCAGCGGGATACGCAGTATTTT. Protein sequence: CASSYPQRDTQYF.

This clonotype was counted a few times. This chain uses TRBV5-1 with TRBJ1-2; the D is unclear. This CDR3 is built from 14 residues. CDR1 is SGHRS and CDR2 is YFSETQ in the germline V gene. Trimming shortened V by 0 bases and J by 0 bases, and 6 bases separated the two germline ends. The CDR3 DNA reads as TGCGCCAGCAGCTTGGAACCCACTAACTATGGCTACACCTTC. It codes for CASSLEPTNYGYTF.

This clonotype has only a few counts. The gene calls are TRBV20-1 and TRBJ2-2; maybe TRBD2 (7 bases). The CDR3 runs 15 residues. Between the trimmed V and J ends, which lost 3 bases and 4 bases, there was a span of 15 bases. The germline CDR1 and CDR2 sequences are DFQATT and SNEGSKA (reference sequence). The CDR3 DNA is TGCAGTGCTAGGTTGGGGGGGCATGGCACCGGGGAGCTGTTTTTT. Its protein is CSARLGGHGTGELFF.

This clonotype has a count of ten or more. This rearrangement joins TRBV6-5 to TRBJ1-5; D remains unclear. With 5 bases removed from V and 0 bases from J, the gap between germline ends came to 11 bases. The CDR3 consists of 15 residues. Germline assignment: CDR1 MNHEY and CDR2 SVGAGI. The CDR3 DNA is TGTGCCAGCAGTGTGGACTCCAATAGCAATCAGCCCCAGCATTTT. Translated, it gives CASSVDSNSNQPQHF.

This clonotype was recorded a few times. V gene TRBV11-2 combines with J gene TRBJ2-1; D may correspond to TRBD1 or TRBD2 (5 bases each). This CDR3 has 17 residues. V was pared by 5 bases and J by 3 bases, with 20 bases between. Germline V gives CDR1 SGHAT, CDR2 FQNNGV. Here the CDR3 reads CASSPRRGEPVYNEQFF. In nucleotides, the CDR3 is TGTGCCAGCAGCCCCCGTCGAGGGGAGCCGGTCTACAATGAGCAGTTCTTC. The entire variable domain, with the rest obtained from reference TRBV11-2 and TRBJ2-1, is as follows: EAGVAQSPRYKIIEKRQSVAFWCNPISGHATLYWYQQILGQGPKLLIQFQNNGVVDDSQLPKDRFSAERLKGVDSTLKIQPAKLEDSAVYLCASSPRRGEPVYNEQFFGPGTRLTVL.

This clonotype was counted at least ten times. V is TRBV6-2 or TRBV6-3 and J is TRBJ1-1; TRBD1 aligns across 7 bases. Germline CDR1 MNHEY, CDR2 SVGEGT. V was clipped by 4 bases and J by 10 bases; unmatched bases: 6. The CDR3 consists of 12 residues. Written as DNA, the CDR3 is TGTGCCAGCAGTTTCGAGACAGGGCGAGCTTTCTTT. It encodes CASSFETGRAFF.

This clonotype was counted ten times or more. The genes are TRBV6-5 and TRBJ2-5, with 7 bases aligning to TRBD2. Germline V gene lookup returns CDR1 MNHEY and CDR2 SVGAGI. The junction had 11 bases not matched to a gene; V was cut back by 5 bases and J by 5 bases. This CDR3 contains 15 residues. As DNA, the CDR3 is TGTGCCAGCAGTATCGAGCGGGGCCGCGGGGAGACCCAGTACTTC. This encodes CASSIERGRGETQYF.

This clonotype occurred many times. The chain combines TRBV13 with TRBJ1-2; D is possibly TRBD1 (5 bases). Germline values: CDR1 PRHDT, CDR2 FYEKMQ (reference sequence). Between the trimmed V and J ends, which lost 10 bases and 2 bases, there was a span of 14 bases. The CDR3 runs 13 residues. The CDR3, as DNA: TGTGCCAACAACAGGTTACGGAACTATGGCTACACCTTC. Protein sequence: CANNRLRNYGYTF.

This clonotype came up many times. J is TRBJ1-1 and V is TRBV7-8; D is unresolved. Per germline, CDR1 SGHVS and CDR2 FQNEAQ. CDR3 size: 12 residues. Trimming took off 8 bases at V and 0 bases at J, with 7 bases between the two ends. The CDR3 protein is CASGTMNTEAFF. For the CDR3, the DNA is TGTGCCAGCGGTACCATGAACACTGAAGCTTTCTTT.

There are a few counts of this clonotype. The chain employs TRBV5-1 and TRBJ1-4; 7 nucleotides line up with TRBD1. The CDR3 sequence is 14 residues long. Germline trimming cut 6 bases from V and 8 bases from J; bases unmatched to any gene: 10. Germline assignment: CDR1 SGHRS and CDR2 YFSETQ. The chain's CDR3 is CASTRGGAEEKLFF. Here the CDR3 DNA reads TGCGCCAGCACGCGAGGGGGCGCGGAGGAAAAACTGTTTTTT.

This clonotype was seen ten or more times. DNA for the CDR3: TGCAGTGCTAGACCTTTCAGGAATAGCAATCAGCCCCAGCATTTT. Translating it yields CSARPFRNSNQPQHF. The chain couples TRBV20-1 to TRBJ1-5; unclear D gene. The CDR3 is 15 amino acids. Trimming cost V 2 bases and J 0 bases, with 11 bases left between them. Germline V lookup: CDR1 DFQATT, CDR2 SNEGSKA (reference sequence).

In this sample, this clonotype turned up many times. The V call is TRBV29-1, the J call TRBJ1-5, with TRBD1 matching over 7 bases. V was clipped by 4 bases and J by 7 bases; unmatched bases: 4. Per the germline V gene, CDR1 is SQVTM and CDR2 is ANQGSEA. This CDR3 is 12 amino acids long. The CDR3 is CSVGQGGQPQHF. CDR3 DNA: TGCAGCGTTGGACAGGGCGGCCAGCCCCAGCATTTT. The full variable domain, rest sourced from reference TRBV29-1 and TRBJ1-5, is SAVISQKPSRDICQRGTSLTIQCQVDSQVTMMFWYRQQPGQSLTLIATANQGSEATYESGFVIDKFPISRPNLTFSTLTVSNMSPEDSSIYLCSVGQGGQPQHFGDGTRLSIL.

The chain recombines TRBV7-8 with TRBJ1-5; unclear D gene. CDR1 and CDR2 (germline): SGHVS, FQNEAQ. The V gene lost 1 base and the J gene lost 0 bases, with 7 bases spanning the gap. The CDR3 length is 15 residues. The CDR3 spells CASSLGENSNQPQHF. The CDR3, as DNA: TGTGCCAGCAGCTTAGGGGAGAATAGCAATCAGCCCCAGCATTTT.

V and J are TRBV7-9 and TRBJ1-1, with D hard to call. Germline loops: CDR1 SEHNR, CDR2 FQNEAQ (reference sequence). The CDR3 totals 12 residues. V lost 3 bases, J lost 6 bases, and 8 bases lay in between. The CDR3 DNA is TGTGCCAGCAGCTTTTTGGATTCTGAAGCTTTCTTT. Translated, it gives CASSFLDSEAFF.

The chain uses TRBV11-2 and TRBJ2-3; D possibly corresponds to TRBD2 (5 bases). With 4 bases removed from V and 3 bases from J, the gap between germline ends came to 14 bases. The CDR3 runs 15 residues. Germline V gene sequence: CDR1 SGHAT, CDR2 FQNNGV. CDR3 region: CASSSLGLYTDTQYF. For the CDR3, the DNA is TGTGCCAGCAGCTCCCTAGGACTCTATACAGATACGCAGTATTTT.

This clonotype was observed a few times. The chain recombines TRBV23-1 with TRBJ2-5, with D maybe TRBD1 (5 bases). TRBV23-1 is designated an ORF whose function remains uncertain. This CDR3 spans 13 amino acids. Trimming took off 9 bases at V and 5 bases at J, with 16 bases between the two ends. CDR3 DNA sequence: TGCGCCAGTCGAAGACAGTATCCCGAGACCCAGTACTTC. This encodes CASRRQYPETQYF.

This clonotype counts as medium-sized. The chain uses TRBV6-2 or TRBV6-3 and TRBJ1-3, with TRBD1 as a possible D gene (5 bases). Germline values: CDR1 MNHEY, CDR2 SVGEGT. V was trimmed by 2 bases and J by 2 bases, leaving 19 bases between them. The CDR3 has 18 amino acids. The CDR3 here is CASSYERGSQSPGNTIYF. For the CDR3, the DNA is TGTGCCAGCAGTTACGAGCGGGGGTCGCAATCTCCTGGAAACACCATATATTTT.

This clonotype has ten or more counts. V is TRBV11-2 and J is TRBJ1-1; 7 positions agree with TRBD1. This CDR3 is built from 13 residues. Trimming took 9 bases from V and 2 from J; bases not matched to a gene: 6. Germline CDR1 reads SGHAT; CDR2 reads FQNNGV. CDR3 protein: CASGDSLNTEAFF. DNA of the CDR3: TGTGCCAGTGGGGACAGCCTCAACACTGAAGCTTTCTTT.

This clonotype showed up many times. Written as DNA, the CDR3 is TGTGCCAGCAGCTTAGGGTCGACTAGCGGGGCGGAGACCCAGTACTTC. It is translated as CASSLGSTSGAETQYF. The chain combines TRBV11-2 with TRBJ2-5; 11 bases match TRBD2. The CDR3 extends over 16 amino acids. From germline, CDR1 is SGHAT and CDR2 FQNNGV. The V gene end was trimmed by 1 base and the J gene end by 5 bases; junction bases not matched to a gene: 6. The whole variable domain, remainder taken from reference TRBV11-2 and TRBJ2-5, is EAGVAQSPRYKIIEKRQSVAFWCNPISGHATLYWYQQILGQGPKLLIQFQNNGVVDDSQLPKDRFSAERLKGVDSTLKIQPAKLEDSAVYLCASSLGSTSGAETQYFGPGTRLLVL.

This clonotype was picked up many times. The chain employs TRBV12-3 or TRBV12-4 and TRBJ1-1; 7 bases agree with TRBD1. The length of the CDR3 is 13 residues. The trim removed 6 bases at V and 4 bases at J, leaving 5 bases unmatched. The CDR3 reads CASSRGQATEAFF. The CDR3 DNA sequence: TGTGCCAGCAGCCGAGGACAGGCCACTGAAGCTTTCTTT.

V and J are TRBV7-9 and TRBJ2-3, with D possibly being TRBD1 or TRBD2 (5 bases each). The length of the CDR3 is 17 residues. Trimming took off 2 bases at V and 5 bases at J, with 20 bases between the two ends. Germline values: CDR1 SEHNR, CDR2 FQNEAQ (reference sequence). The CDR3 sequence is CASSLIGTDSLGDTQYF. The CDR3 DNA sequence: TGTGCCAGCAGCTTAATAGGGACCGACTCCTTGGGAGATACGCAGTATTTT.